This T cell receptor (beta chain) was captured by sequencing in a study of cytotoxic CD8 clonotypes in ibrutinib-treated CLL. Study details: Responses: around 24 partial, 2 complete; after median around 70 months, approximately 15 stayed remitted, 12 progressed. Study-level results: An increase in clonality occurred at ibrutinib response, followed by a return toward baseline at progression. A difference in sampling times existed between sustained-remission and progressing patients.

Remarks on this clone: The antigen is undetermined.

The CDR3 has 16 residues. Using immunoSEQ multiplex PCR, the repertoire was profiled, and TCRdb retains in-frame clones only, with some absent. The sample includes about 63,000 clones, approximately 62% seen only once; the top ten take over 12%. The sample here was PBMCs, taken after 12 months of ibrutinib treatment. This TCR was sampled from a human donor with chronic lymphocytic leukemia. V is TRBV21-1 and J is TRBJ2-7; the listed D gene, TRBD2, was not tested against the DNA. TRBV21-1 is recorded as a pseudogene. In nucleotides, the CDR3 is TGTGCCAGCAGCAAAGGGGGACTTCCTCGACAACTCGAGCAGTACTTC. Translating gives CASSKGGLPRQLEQYF.